This T cell receptor beta chain was sequenced in a study of shared clonotypes between healthy human individuals. Study findings and constraints: Generally, naive subsets (rather than memory subsets) showed larger estimated richness.

CDR1 and CDR2 from the germline V gene are MGHDK and SYGVNS. The CDR3 runs 15 residues. V lost 1 base and J 4 bases, leaving 10 bases between the germline ends. The table came from immunoSEQ multiplex PCR; TCRdb's copy has only in-frame clones and leaves some out. The sample carries about 1 million clones, more than 60% recorded once. CD4+ cells were split into CD45RA+ naive and CD45RA-negative memory subsets. On this clone itself: Its antigen is still unknown.

The material sequenced was memory CD4+ T cells sorted from blood. As to subset: CD45RA-negative fraction. This TCR was sampled from a man between 18 and 29 years old in good health. This chain uses TRBV25-1 with TRBJ1-4; D unresolved. The DNA of the CDR3 is TGTGCCAGCAGTGAATCCAGGCTGCTTAATGAAAAACTGTTTTTT. This gives the protein CASSESRLLNEKLFF.